The 15 T cell receptor beta chains below all came from one sample that was sequenced in a study of cytomegalovirus exposure and HLA in healthy donors. Use of 60 Vbeta and 13 Jbeta primers characterized the PCR. The protocol was immunoSEQ multiplex PCR, while the TCRdb copy is restricted to in-frame clones and leaves out a portion. Of around 130,000 clones in the sample, approximately 78% were seen once. The sequenced sample was PBMCs. These receptors were collected from a woman aged 40 to 49 in good health and CMV-seropositive.

V usage is TRBV7-9 and J usage is TRBJ1-1; D gene unclear. Trimming pared 4 bases from V and 4 bases from J, leaving 19 bases between. This CDR3 spans 16 amino acids. CDR1 and CDR2 from the germline V gene are SEHNR and FQNEAQ (reference sequence). The CDR3 sequence: CASSSMIPGGSTEAFF. The CDR3 DNA sequence: TGTGCCAGCAGCTCCATGATCCCCGGAGGGAGCACTGAAGCTTTCTTT.

This clone was observed once. The V and J genes are TRBV11-1 and TRBJ2-1; D remains ambiguous. CDR3 length equals 13 residues. V lost 5 bases to trimming and J lost 7 bases, with 12 bases between them. The germline gives CDR1 SGHAT, CDR2 FQDESV (reference sequence). The CDR3, as DNA: TGTGCCAGCAGCCCATCTAGGTATAATGAGCAGTTCTTC. It encodes CASSPSRYNEQFF.

The chain uses TRBV7-8 and TRBJ1-5, with D possibly TRBD1 on 6 matching bases. Germline values: CDR1 SGHVS, CDR2 FQNEAQ. The CDR3 is made up of 18 amino acids. Trimming left V 4 bases short and J 2 bases short, with 21 bases between. The CDR3 region has the DNA TGTGCCAGCAGCTCCCATCCGGGGACACAGATAGGCAATCAGCCCCAGCATTTT. It translates to CASSSHPGTQIGNQPQHF.

This chain joins TRBV7-9 and TRBJ1-1; D not certain. Germline V gene lookup returns CDR1 SEHNR and CDR2 FQNEAQ (reference sequence). Trimming removed 1 base at V and 0 bases at J, with 9 bases between. The CDR3 has 15 amino acids. CDR3 amino acids: CASSLGGPMNTEAFF. CDR3 bases: TGTGCCAGCAGCTTAGGAGGGCCTATGAACACTGAAGCTTTCTTT. The whole variable domain, filled in from reference TRBV7-9 and TRBJ1-1, reads DTGVSQNPRHKITKRGQNVTFRCDPISEHNRLYWYRQTLGQGPEFLTYFQNEAQLEKSRLLSDRFSAERPKGSFSTLEIQRTEQGDSAMYLCASSLGGPMNTEAFFGQGTRLTVV.

The rearrangement uses TRBV28 and TRBJ2-7, with 7 positions matching TRBD1. The CDR3 totals 14 residues. After removal of 5 bases from V and 5 bases from J, the junction contained 9 bases not matched to a gene. The germline gives CDR1 MDHEN, CDR2 SYDVKM. The CDR3 DNA reads as TGTGCCAGCAGTGGCCGGGACAGTTTCAACGAGCAGTACTTC. Amino acids: CASSGRDSFNEQYF.

The rearrangement links TRBV2 to TRBJ1-3; D is possibly TRBD1 (6 bases). The V gene's germline CDR1 is SNHLY and CDR2 FYNNEI. The V end lost 7 bases, the J end lost 0 bases, and 13 bases lay between the germline ends. The CDR3 is made up of 15 amino acids. CDR3 in amino acids: CASKNQGLSGNTIYF. For the CDR3, the DNA is TGTGCCAGCAAAAATCAGGGGCTCTCTGGAAACACCATATATTTT.

V is TRBV7-2 and J is TRBJ1-5, with no clear D. Between the trimmed V and J ends, which lost 6 bases and 2 bases, there was a span of 8 bases. The CDR3 has 13 amino acids. Germline loops: CDR1 SGHTA, CDR2 FQGNSA. The CDR3 protein is CASRAQGNQPQHF. The DNA of the CDR3 is TGTGCCAGCAGGGCGCAGGGCAATCAGCCCCAGCATTTT.

This clone was detected once. The chain employs TRBV7-3 and TRBJ2-1, with no clear D. Germline V gives CDR1 SGHTA, CDR2 FQGTGA. Trimming stripped 7 bases from V and 0 bases from J, with 13 bases between. CDR3 length: 15 residues. The CDR3 region is CASTLGTSSYNEQFF. The CDR3 nucleotides read TGTGCCAGCACCCTAGGAACAAGCTCCTACAATGAGCAGTTCTTC.

The chain uses TRBV7-2 and TRBJ2-3; the D gene is possibly TRBD2 (6 bases). Germline-derived CDR1 and CDR2 are SGHTA and FQGNSA. The CDR3 has 16 amino acids. Deletions cut 5 bases from V and 0 bases from J, with 15 bases between. The DNA of the CDR3 is TGTGCCAGCAGCAAACCGGGACTGACGAGCACAGATACGCAGTATTTT. Translated, it gives CASSKPGLTSTDTQYF.

This chain links TRBV11-2 with TRBJ2-7; TRBD2 matches at 7 bases. Germline V lookup: CDR1 SGHAT, CDR2 FQNNGV. The CDR3 has 16 residues. The J segment lost 4 bases and the V segment lost 1 base, leaving 10 bases of the junction unmatched. This CDR3 is CASSLGGGSSRYEQYF. CDR3 nucleotides: TGTGCCAGCAGCTTAGGGGGGGGTAGTAGTAGGTACGAGCAGTACTTC.

The CDR3 region has the DNA TGCGCCAGCAGCCGGGACAGGGGAAACTATGGCTACACCTTC. Residues: CASSRDRGNYGYTF. V gene TRBV5-1 combines with J gene TRBJ1-2; the match to TRBD1 covers 10 bases. Trimming took 4 bases from V and 2 from J; bases not matched to a gene: 2. The CDR3 is 14 residues long. Looked up from germline, CDR1 is SGHRS and CDR2 is YFSETQ. Looking up the rest from reference TRBV5-1 and TRBJ1-2 gives the full variable domain: KAGVTQTPRYLIKTRGQQVTLSCSPISGHRSVSWYQQTPGQGLQFLFEYFSETQRNKGNFPGRFSGRQFSNSRSEMNVSTLELGDSALYLCASSRDRGNYGYTFGSGTRLTVV.

The chain joins TRBV6-1 to TRBJ1-1; the D is unclear. V was clipped by 0 bases and J by 0 bases, with 8 bases between them. Germline V gene data show CDR1 as MNHNS and CDR2 as SASEGT. CDR3 length: 15 residues. CDR3 coding DNA: TGTGCCAGCAGTGAAGCTAGCGGGATGAACACTGAAGCTTTCTTT. Protein sequence: CASSEASGMNTEAFF.

This sequence joins TRBV6-5 and TRBJ2-3, with D unclear. The CDR3 contains 13 residues. Germline lookup yields CDR1 MNHEY and CDR2 SVGAGI. V was pared by 8 bases and J by 0 bases, with 9 bases between. CDR3 coding DNA: TGTGCCAGCGCGGCGTTTAGCACAGATACGCAGTATTTT. It yields the protein CASAAFSTDTQYF.

The V call is TRBV18, the J call TRBJ2-7; a possible D gene is TRBD1 (6 bases). Trimming stripped 2 bases from V and 6 bases from J, with 11 bases between. This CDR3 region has 13 residues. CDR1 is KGHSH, CDR2 LQKENI, per germline. The CDR3 sequence is CASSPLQDSEQYF. CDR3 DNA sequence: TGTGCCAGCTCACCATTGCAGGACAGCGAGCAGTACTTC.

The V and J genes are TRBV6-1 and TRBJ2-2; 11 bases are a match to TRBD1. This CDR3 has 15 amino acids. J was trimmed by 4 bases and V by 7 bases; bases with no gene match: 5. CDR1 is MNHNS and CDR2 is SASEGT in the germline V gene. The CDR3 DNA is TGTGCCAGCACCTCCGGGACAGGGGGCACCGGGGAGCTGTTTTTT. Amino acid sequence: CASTSGTGGTGELFF.